The sequence of this TCR beta chain was determined in a study of shared clonotypes between healthy human individuals. Study-level results: Among donors, sharing of clonotypes was expected to be affected by sequencing depth.

All donors were healthy HIV-negative adults lacking recent acute infections or vaccinations. Without sorting, samples used approximately 99 million PBMCs for genomic DNA. Germline V gene lookup returns CDR1 WNHNN and CDR2 SYGVQD (reference sequence). The CDR3 is 13 amino acids. Trimming cost V 5 bases and J 6 bases, with 11 bases left between them. Deep-level running was used for the assay. Clones were read by immunoSEQ multiplex PCR, and TCRdb kept only the in-frame ones, dropping some. The profile shows more than 450,000 clones, less than 85% of them singletons. Worth noting for this clone: As yet, its antigen is unknown.

The sequenced material came from PBMCs. V is TRBV10-1 and J is TRBJ2-1; D is perhaps TRBD1 (6 bases). The TCR originated in a woman aged 40 to 49 in good health. Some clones in this sample may be carry-over from other donors' samples. CDR3: CASSSTGANEQFF. DNA for the CDR3: TGCGCCAGCAGTTCGACAGGAGCCAATGAGCAGTTCTTC.